This TCR beta chain was profiled in a study of OX40 agonist ivuxolimab in advanced cancers. V lost 2 bases to trimming and J lost 7 bases, with 8 bases between them. Per the germline V gene, CDR1 is KGHSH and CDR2 is LQKENI. The CDR3 spans 13 residues. Produced via immunoSEQ multiplex PCR; TCRdb's table is partial and in-frame only. The table records tens of thousands of clones, 75% to 85% of them present only once. In this sample, this clone turned up a few times. The receptor was derived from an adult with an advanced solid tumor such as melanoma, head and neck, liver or kidney cancer. Sequenced here: CD4+ or CD8+ T cells sorted from blood, sampled in a trial of the OX40 agonist ivuxolimab. The chain recombines TRBV18 with TRBJ1-4; possible D gene TRBD1, 5 bases. The CDR3 here is CASSPGAREKLFF. CDR3 sequence (DNA): TGTGCCAGCTCACCAGGGGCGCGTGAAAAACTGTTTTTT.